This T cell receptor (beta chain) was observed in a study of shared clonotypes between healthy human individuals. The repertoire was sequenced with immunoSEQ multiplex PCR; TCRdb's copy has only in-frame clones and lacks some. The data contain some 2.4 million clones, 80% to 95% of them singletons. Germline loops: CDR1 SGHNT, CDR2 YYREEE (reference sequence). The CDR3 spans 17 residues. V was pared by 3 bases and J by 3 bases, with 7 bases of the junction left unmatched. The sample consisted of naive CD4+ T cells from PBMCs. As to subset: CD45RA+ positively selected. The receptor's source is a young man in good health. Some clones in this sample may be carry-over from other donors' samples. The chain links TRBV5-4 to TRBJ2-7; 15 positions match TRBD2. The CDR3 coding sequence is TGTGCCAGCAGCTCGGGACTAGCGGGAGGCCCCTTCTACGAGCAGTACTTC. Its translation is CASSSGLAGGPFYEQYF.